This T cell receptor beta chain was captured in a study of CD8+CD57+ T cells in acquired aplastic anemia. Whole-study context: Average DNA yield from sorted CD4+ and CD8+ cells was around 3 ug. Study results and limitations: Patients and controls were not found to differ significantly in CD8+ Simpson's diversity. Shared by patients and controls, 25 to 30 CD8+ CDR3s were abundant in patients.

Patients included in sequencing had previously demonstrated CD8+CD57+ cell expansion by flow cytometry. Patients had received no therapy at the time of blood sampling. The germline V gene encodes CDR1 DFQATT and CDR2 SNEGSKA (reference sequence). This CDR3 region has 15 residues. With 1 base clipped from V and 0 bases from J, the junction kept 4 bases outside the gene matches. With regard to this clonotype: Its antigen is undetermined.

TCR beta VDJ combinations and CDR3 sequences were profiled from genomic DNA. One entry per CDR3 protein results from TCRdb running MiXCR on the reads. Found here are under 350,000 distinct CDR3 sequences, approximately 57% of them singletons; the top ten hold around 1.3%. The J gene is TRBJ1-1, the V gene TRBV20-1, with 8 bases aligning to TRBD1. The source material was sorted CD4+, CD8+, or CD8+CD57+ T cells (not recorded which) from PBMCs. This receptor was identified in a human donor with aplastic anemia. The CDR3 here is CSARAQGALNTEAFF. CDR3 sequence (DNA): TGCAGTGCTAGAGCTCAGGGGGCCCTGAACACTGAAGCTTTCTTT.